Following are 8 T cell receptor beta chains from one sample sequenced in a study of T cells after yellow fever vaccination. TCRdb re-derived calls from the 5' RACE reads in MiXCR, one entry per CDR3 protein. The sample shows about 510,000 distinct CDR3 sequences, about a fifth of them seen only once. The sequencing used PBMCs, collected 20 to 25 days after the first yellow fever vaccination. These receptor sequences come from a man aged 18 to 35 who received the YFV17D yellow fever vaccine.

This chain uses TRBV7-2 with TRBJ2-5; weak D call: TRBD2 (6 bases). Germline lookup yields CDR1 SGHTA and CDR2 FQGNSA. V lost 1 base and J lost 3, with 6 bases in between. The length of the CDR3 is 13 residues. CDR3 sequence: CASSLGTKETQYF. CDR3 sequence (DNA): TGTGCCAGCAGCTTAGGGACTAAAGAGACCCAGTACTTC.

The chain joins TRBV19 to TRBJ1-5; D is unresolved. From germline, CDR1 is LNHDA and CDR2 SQIVND (reference sequence). Trimming left V 6 bases short and J 0 bases short, with 15 bases between. The CDR3 contains 16 residues. The CDR3 spells CASRLSGGPSNQPQHF. In nucleotides, the CDR3 is TGTGCCAGTAGACTCTCCGGCGGGCCTAGCAATCAGCCCCAGCATTTT.

This clonotype has more than one count but fewer than ten. This rearrangement joins TRBV3-1 to TRBJ2-7; D possibly matches TRBD1 or TRBD2 (7 bases each). Germline V gene sequence: CDR1 LGHDT, CDR2 YNNKEL (reference sequence). Trimming pared 1 base from V and 7 bases from J, leaving 17 bases between. The CDR3 has 15 amino acids. The CDR3 sequence is CASSQAPGGAEEQYV. The CDR3 DNA follows: TGTGCCAGCAGCCAAGCCCCAGGGGGGGCGGAGGAGCAGTACGTC.

This clonotype was found a few times. The chain joins TRBV5-1 to TRBJ2-3, with TRBD2 identical over 13 bases. V was clipped by 0 bases and J by 0 bases; unmatched bases: 10. The CDR3 consists of 20 residues. From germline, CDR1 is SGHRS and CDR2 YFSETQ. The CDR3 region is CASSLVSGTSGVSSTDTQYF. The CDR3, as DNA: TGCGCCAGCAGCTTGGTCTCCGGGACTAGCGGGGTCTCTAGCACAGATACGCAGTATTTT. The variable domain in full, completed from reference TRBV5-1 and TRBJ2-3, reads KAGVTQTPRYLIKTRGQQVTLSCSPISGHRSVSWYQQTPGQGLQFLFEYFSETQRNKGNFPGRFSGRQFSNSRSEMNVSTLELGDSALYLCASSLVSGTSGVSSTDTQYFGPGTRLTVL.

The chain uses TRBV7-2 and TRBJ2-7; tentatively, D is TRBD1 (6 bases). CDR3 length: 16 residues. V lost 1 base to trimming and J lost 2 bases, with 15 bases between them. Looked up from germline, CDR1 is SGHTA and CDR2 is FQGNSA. CDR3 sequence (DNA): TGTGCCAGCAGCTTAGATGGGGGCCAATCTCCCTACGAGCAGTACTTC. It specifies CASSLDGGQSPYEQYF.

The gene calls are TRBV5-5 and TRBJ1-2; D is uncertain. Germline CDR1 reads SGHKS; CDR2 reads YYEKEE (reference sequence). This CDR3 is 16 amino acids long. V lost 4 bases and J lost 2, with 18 bases in between. CDR3 loop: CASSAAPTRENYGYTF. CDR3 in DNA: TGTGCCAGCAGCGCGGCGCCGACACGCGAGAACTATGGCTACACCTTC.

This clonotype has a count of ten or more. This rearrangement joins TRBV4-2 to TRBJ1-2; 8 bases line up with TRBD1. CDR3 size: 19 residues. In germline, CDR1 is LGHNA, CDR2 YNFKEQ. The ends lost 4 bases at V and 0 bases at J; junction bases unmatched: 16. The CDR3 protein is CASSPRLDRGRVANYGYTF. CDR3 bases: TGTGCCAGCAGCCCTAGACTCGACAGGGGCCGAGTTGCTAACTATGGCTACACCTTC.

CDR3 DNA sequence: TGTGCCAGCAGTTTGGGGCCCGCGGGGTCCAATCAGCCCCAGCATTTT. Its protein product is CASSLGPAGSNQPQHF. The chain employs TRBV12-3 or TRBV12-4 and TRBJ1-5; weak D call: TRBD1 (5 bases). CDR3 length: 16 residues. Trimming pared 3 bases from V and 3 bases from J, leaving 15 bases between.